One sample yielded the 21 T cell receptor beta chains listed below, sequenced in a study of blood T cell repertoires in COVID-19. TCRdb's copy holds only in-frame clones and misses some; the assay was immunoSEQ multiplex PCR. This table has roughly 100,000 clones, 84% appearing once. The sample taken for sequencing was peripheral blood. These receptors all stem from a human donor in a cohort sampled during active COVID-19.

This sequence joins TRBV4-1 and TRBJ1-2; 9 nucleotides align to TRBD1. CDR1 MGHRA and CDR2 YSYEKL come from the germline V gene. The CDR3 sequence is 16 residues long. Losses at the gene ends were 3 bases for V and 4 bases for J; bases not matched to a gene: 9. This chain's CDR3 is CASSQPGTGSLYGYTF. The CDR3 DNA follows: TGCGCCAGCAGCCAGCCCGGGACAGGGAGCCTCTATGGCTACACCTTC.

This chain uses TRBV15 with TRBJ1-2, with D possibly being TRBD1 (5 bases). This CDR3 spans 13 amino acids. Trimming took off 0 bases at V and 8 bases at J, with 10 bases between the two ends. CDR1 and CDR2 (germline): LNHNV, YYDKDF (reference sequence). DNA of the CDR3: TGTGCCACCAGCAGAGATCGGAGGGGAGGCTACACCTTC. It is translated as CATSRDRRGGYTF.

The chain is built from TRBV14 and TRBJ2-5; D is perhaps TRBD1 (6 bases). Trimming took off 4 bases at V and 2 bases at J, with 11 bases between the two ends. This CDR3 comprises 14 residues. Germline V gene sequence: CDR1 SGHDN, CDR2 FVKESK. CDR3 amino acids: CASSPLDSQETQYF. CDR3 sequence (DNA): TGTGCCAGCAGCCCTCTGGACAGTCAAGAGACCCAGTACTTC.

CDR3 coding DNA: TGCAGCGTTGAACCCCCCGCGGGGGGTTACAATGAGCAGTTCTTC. This gives the protein CSVEPPAGGYNEQFF. This chain connects TRBV29-1 to TRBJ2-1; 8 bases map to TRBD2. V shed 2 bases and J 4 bases; nucleotides not matched to a gene: 7. Germline values: CDR1 SQVTM, CDR2 ANQGSEA. This CDR3 comprises 15 residues.

This chain joins TRBV5-1 and TRBJ2-2, with D perhaps matching TRBD2 (5 bases). CDR3 length: 14 residues. Trimming took 2 bases from V and 5 from J, leaving 10 bases between them. Germline loops: CDR1 SGHRS, CDR2 YFSETQ. The DNA of the CDR3 is TGCGCCAGCAGCTTTACGCAGCGGACCGGGGAGCTGTTTTTT. Protein: CASSFTQRTGELFF.

J is TRBJ2-6 and V is TRBV9; D is unclear. The germline V gene encodes CDR1 SGDLS and CDR2 YYNGEE. V was cut by 4 bases and J by 0 bases, with 17 bases left in between. The CDR3 extends over 18 amino acids. This CDR3 is CASSFSIFRYSGANVLTF. The CDR3 bases are TGTGCCAGCAGCTTCTCAATTTTTCGGTACTCTGGGGCCAACGTCCTGACTTTC.

In its sample, this clone was seen a few times. The chain links TRBV6-5 to TRBJ2-3, with a weak D call TRBD2 (5 bases). V lost 6 bases and J 5 bases, leaving 9 bases between the germline ends. The germline CDR1 and CDR2 sequences are MNHEY and SVGAGI. CDR3 length: 12 residues. The CDR3 coding sequence is TGTGCCAGCAGAGTAGAGGGAGATACGCAGTATTTT. Protein product: CASRVEGDTQYF.

The rearrangement uses TRBV19 and TRBJ1-5; TRBD1 matches 7 bases. CDR1 and CDR2 (germline): LNHDA, SQIVND (reference sequence). With 8 bases clipped from V and 5 bases from J, the junction kept 9 bases outside the gene matches. This CDR3 region has 14 residues. The CDR3, as DNA: TGTGCCAGTGGACGGGACAGCGTTTATCAGCCCCAGCATTTT. Protein product: CASGRDSVYQPQHF.

The rearrangement links TRBV7-3 to TRBJ2-2, with a weak D call TRBD2 (6 bases). The CDR3 covers 14 residues. V was clipped by 1 base and J by 7 bases, with 10 bases between them. Germline CDR1 and CDR2: SGHTA and FQGTGA. The CDR3 coding sequence is TGTGCCAGCAGCTTAATGACGGGGGACGGGGAGCTGTTTTTT. As protein: CASSLMTGDGELFF.

The J gene is TRBJ2-3, the V gene TRBV24-1, with 9 bases matching TRBD2. Germline-derived CDR1 and CDR2 are KGHDR and SFDVKD. The CDR3 contains 15 residues. The J segment lost 4 bases and the V segment lost 3 bases, leaving 4 bases of the junction unmatched. The CDR3 DNA sequence: TGTGCCACCAGTGATACTAAGCGGGGGGCAGATACGCAGTATTTT. Translated, it gives CATSDTKRGADTQYF.

The table lists this clone with a count of one. This chain joins TRBV7-8 and TRBJ2-3; possible D gene TRBD2, 6 bases. The CDR3 consists of 12 residues. V was pared by 5 bases and J by 5 bases, with 8 bases between. The germline V gene has CDR1 SGHVS and CDR2 FQNEAQ. The CDR3 DNA sequence: TGTGCCAGCAGCCCCGGGGGAGATACGCAGTATTTT. It codes for CASSPGGDTQYF.

The V and J genes are TRBV3-1 (or the pseudogene TRBV3-2) and TRBJ2-1, with 15 bases aligning to TRBD2. CDR1 and CDR2 (germline): LGHDT, YNNKEL (reference sequence). The CDR3 is 15 residues long. The V gene end was trimmed by 4 bases and the J gene end by 13 bases; junction bases not matched to a gene: 8. CDR3 region: CASSPLGLAGGDQFF. As DNA, the CDR3 is TGTGCCAGCAGCCCATTAGGACTAGCGGGGGGGGATCAGTTCTTC.

V usage is TRBV11-1 and J usage is TRBJ2-1, with 8 nucleotides matching TRBD2. The CDR3 runs 13 residues. J lost 7 bases, V lost 5 bases, and 4 bases had no gene match. Looked up from germline, CDR1 is SGHAT and CDR2 is FQDESV (reference sequence). CDR3 amino acids: CASSPQRGNEQFF. CDR3 nucleotide sequence: TGTGCCAGCAGCCCACAGCGGGGGAATGAGCAGTTCTTC.

The rearrangement links TRBV28 to TRBJ1-3, with D possibly TRBD1 on 5 matching bases. V lost 10 bases and J 3 bases, leaving 7 bases between the germline ends. Germline V lookup: CDR1 MDHEN, CDR2 SYDVKM. The CDR3 covers 11 residues. CDR3 nucleotides: TGTGCCACAGGGTTTGGAAACACCATATATTTT. Translation: CATGFGNTIYF. Drawing the rest from reference TRBV28 and TRBJ1-3, the complete variable domain is DVKVTQSSRYLVKRTGEKVFLECVQDMDHENMFWYRQDPGLGLRLIYFSYDVKMKEKGDIPEGYSVSREKKERFSLILESASTNQTSMYLCATGFGNTIYFGEGSWLTVV.

The genes are TRBV14 and TRBJ1-6; TRBD1 matches at 9 bases. V lost 4 bases to trimming and J lost 8 bases; unmatched junction nucleotides: 0. The CDR3 sequence is 13 residues long. Per the germline V gene, CDR1 is SGHDN and CDR2 is FVKESK. CDR3 in amino acids: CASSRTGDSPLHF. DNA of the CDR3: TGTGCCAGCAGCCGGACAGGGGATTCACCCCTCCACTTT.

This sequence joins TRBV6-5 and TRBJ2-7, with 9 bases fitting TRBD1. The germline V gene encodes CDR1 MNHEY and CDR2 SVGAGI. CDR3 length equals 14 residues. V lost 1 base to trimming and J lost 4 bases; unmatched junction nucleotides: 2. The CDR3 region has the DNA TGTGCCAGCAGTTACTTCGGACAGGGGTACGAGCAGTACTTC. It yields the protein CASSYFGQGYEQYF.

The chain couples TRBV6-5 to TRBJ2-7, with D possibly matching TRBD1 (6 bases). The CDR3 is 16 amino acids. Trimming cost V 2 bases and J 4 bases, with 18 bases left between them. CDR1 MNHEY and CDR2 SVGAGI come from the germline V gene. This chain's CDR3 is CASSYGKGGRRYEQYF. Here the CDR3 DNA reads TGTGCCAGCAGTTACGGGAAAGGGGGAAGAAGGTACGAGCAGTACTTC.

V gene TRBV7-2 combines with J gene TRBJ2-7; TRBD2 matches 12 bases. V trimming: 1 base; J trimming: 1 base; junction bases outside the gene matches: 2. The V gene's germline CDR1 is SGHTA and CDR2 FQGNSA. This CDR3 spans 16 amino acids. The CDR3 coding sequence is TGTGCCAGCAGCTTAGTGGGGACTAGCGGGTCCTACGAGCAGTACTTC. It codes for CASSLVGTSGSYEQYF.

A single count supports this clone. V gene TRBV5-4 combines with J gene TRBJ2-3; a possible D gene is TRBD2 (5 bases). The germline V and J ends were trimmed by 0 bases and 2 bases, with 7 bases remaining between them. In germline, CDR1 is SGHNT, CDR2 YYREEE (reference sequence). CDR3 size: 14 residues. In DNA form, the CDR3 reads TGTGCCAGCAGCTTGGCGGGATACACAGATACGCAGTATTTT. Protein sequence: CASSLAGYTDTQYF.

J is TRBJ2-1 and V is TRBV14, with 7 bases fitting TRBD1. The germline CDR1 and CDR2 sequences are SGHDN and FVKESK. V lost 1 base, J lost 9 bases, and 9 bases stayed unmatched. The CDR3 spans 15 residues. In DNA, the CDR3 is TGTGCCAGCAGCCAAGGCTTACAGGGGATGATTGAGCAGTTCTTC. Its protein product is CASSQGLQGMIEQFF.

V and J are TRBV5-1 and TRBJ2-3, with 9 bases matching TRBD2. Germline V gene sequence: CDR1 SGHRS, CDR2 YFSETQ. Trimming cost V 1 base and J 2 bases; bases outside gene matches: 2. The CDR3 covers 15 residues. CDR3 protein: CASSLLAGNTDTQYF. The DNA for the CDR3 is TGCGCCAGCAGCTTGCTAGCGGGGAACACAGATACGCAGTATTTT. The full variable domain, in which reference TRBV5-1 and TRBJ2-3 provide the parts outside the CDR3, is KAGVTQTPRYLIKTRGQQVTLSCSPISGHRSVSWYQQTPGQGLQFLFEYFSETQRNKGNFPGRFSGRQFSNSRSEMNVSTLELGDSALYLCASSLLAGNTDTQYFGPGTRLTVL.